Listed below are T cell receptor beta chains from one sample, sequenced in a study of T cells in Graves' hyperthyroidism and ophthalmopathy. A single record per CDR3 protein comes from TCRdb applying MiXCR to the multiplex PCR reads. Here the sample spans about 270,000 distinct CDR3 sequences, approximately 23% being singletons. The material sequenced was blood. Receptors were obtained from a young man with Graves' ophthalmopathy. Each CDR3 is given with its conserved first and last residue. Each record gives: V gene, D gene, clone size, J gene, CDR3 protein, CDR3 DNA. The D gene is left open where the match is weak. Size tells how often a clone was seen (once, few, many) or the class of an expanded clone, and some rows leave it out.

V gene: TRBV5-1
D gene: TRBD1
clone size: many
J gene: TRBJ2-7
CDR3 protein: CASSYRLGGKRNEQYF
CDR3 DNA: TGCGCCAGCAGCTATCGCCTAGGGGGCAAACGGAACGAGCAGTACTTC

V gene: TRBV18
D gene: TRBD1
clone size: .
J gene: TRBJ1-6
CDR3 protein: CASSPPSRQGNSPLHF
CDR3 DNA: TGTGCCAGCTCACCACCCTCCCGACAGGGTAATTCACCCCTCCACTTT

V gene: TRBV11-1
D gene: .
clone size: once
J gene: TRBJ2-1
CDR3 protein: CASSLDSQGRFF
CDR3 DNA: TGTGCCAGCAGCTTAGATTCGCAGGGCAGGTTCTTC

V gene: TRBV24-1
D gene: .
clone size: few
J gene: TRBJ2-1
CDR3 protein: CATSDISVKGRVNEQFF
CDR3 DNA: TGTGCCACCAGTGATATTTCGGTAAAGGGGAGAGTCAATGAGCAGTTCTTC

V gene: TRBV12-3/TRBV12-4
D gene: TRBD1
clone size: once
J gene: TRBJ1-2
CDR3 protein: CASSYWDRGNYGYTF
CDR3 DNA: TGTGCCAGCAGTTACTGGGACAGGGGGAACTATGGCTACACCTTC

V gene: TRBV6-1
D gene: TRBD1
clone size: once
J gene: TRBJ1-5
CDR3 protein: CASRPYTGGNQPQHF
CDR3 DNA: TGTGCCAGCAGACCCTATACAGGGGGCAATCAGCCCCAGCATTTT

V gene: TRBV6-2/TRBV6-3
D gene: .
clone size: .
J gene: TRBJ2-7
CDR3 protein: CASSDRRQGGGQYF
CDR3 DNA: TGTGCCAGCAGTGACCGAAGGCAGGGAGGGGGGCAGTACTTC

V gene: TRBV12-3/TRBV12-4
D gene: .
clone size: few
J gene: TRBJ2-1
CDR3 protein: CASSLGGGAYNEQFF
CDR3 DNA: TGTGCCAGCAGTTTGGGGGGTGGGGCCTACAATGAGCAGTTCTTC

V gene: TRBV11-2
D gene: TRBD2
clone size: few
J gene: TRBJ2-5
CDR3 protein: CASSLRGLAGEWGETQYF
CDR3 DNA: TGTGCCAGCAGCTTACGTGGACTAGCGGGAGAGTGGGGAGAGACCCAGTACTTC

V gene: TRBV6-1
D gene: TRBD2
clone size: .
J gene: TRBJ2-1
CDR3 protein: CASSGLAGGWGYNEQFF
CDR3 DNA: TGTGCCAGCAGTGGGCTAGCGGGAGGCTGGGGGTACAATGAGCAGTTCTTC

V gene: TRBV30
D gene: .
clone size: many
J gene: TRBJ2-3
CDR3 protein: CAWSGLADTQYF
CDR3 DNA: TGTGCCTGGAGTGGACTAGCAGATACGCAGTATTTT

V gene: TRBV5-1
D gene: TRBD1
clone size: few
J gene: TRBJ1-2
CDR3 protein: CASSPGQGLGYGYTF
CDR3 DNA: TGCGCCAGCAGCCCCGGACAGGGATTAGGGTATGGCTACACCTTC

V gene: TRBV20-1
D gene: TRBD2
clone size: .
J gene: TRBJ2-5
CDR3 protein: CSAREASGSPFKETQYF
CDR3 DNA: TGCAGTGCTAGAGAGGCTAGCGGGAGCCCCTTTAAAGAGACCCAGTACTTC